This T cell receptor (beta chain) comes out of a study of blood T cell repertoires in COVID-19. About the study: From T cells, B-cell-depleted T cells, or PBMCs came the material, which was cDNA or gDNA.

The length of the CDR3 is 16 residues. V dropped 0 bases and J dropped 5 bases, with 16 bases sitting between them. Germline CDR1 reads SGHDT; CDR2 reads YYEEEE. Original methodology: Nucleated cell number was recorded as an estimate derived from reference gene primer amplification. Clones were sequenced by immunoSEQ multiplex PCR, and TCRdb holds only the in-frame ones, with some missing. The DNA gave D and trimming, while V, J and clone size come from that table. The table records 35,000 to 45,000 clones, roughly 90% of them present only once. Sequencing input: peripheral blood. The origin of this receptor is a human donor in a cohort sampled during active COVID-19. V is TRBV5-6 and J is TRBJ2-3, with a possible D match to TRBD1 (5 bases). The CDR3 sequence: CASSLARVHTLDTQYF. The DNA of the CDR3 is TGTGCCAGCAGCTTGGCCAGGGTCCATACGTTAGATACGCAGTATTTT.